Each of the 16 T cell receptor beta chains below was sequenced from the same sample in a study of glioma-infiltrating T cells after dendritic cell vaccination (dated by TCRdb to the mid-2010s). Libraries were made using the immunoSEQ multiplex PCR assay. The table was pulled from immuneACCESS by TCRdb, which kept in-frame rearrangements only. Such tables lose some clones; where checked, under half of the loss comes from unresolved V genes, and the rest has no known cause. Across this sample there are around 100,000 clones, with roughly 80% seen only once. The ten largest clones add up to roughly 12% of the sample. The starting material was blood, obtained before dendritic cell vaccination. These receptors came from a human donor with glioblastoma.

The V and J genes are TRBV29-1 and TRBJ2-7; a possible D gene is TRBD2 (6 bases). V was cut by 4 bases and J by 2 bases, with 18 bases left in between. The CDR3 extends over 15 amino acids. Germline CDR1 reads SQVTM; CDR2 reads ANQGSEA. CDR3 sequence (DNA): TGCAGCGTTGCCATGGGACTCCCCCCGACCTACGAGCAGTACTTC. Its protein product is CSVAMGLPPTYEQYF.

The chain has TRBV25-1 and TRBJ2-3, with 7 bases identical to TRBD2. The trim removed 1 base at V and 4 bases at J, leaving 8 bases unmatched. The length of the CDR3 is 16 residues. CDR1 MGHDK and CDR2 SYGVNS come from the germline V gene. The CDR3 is CASSESWASGADTQYF. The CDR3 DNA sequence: TGTGCCAGCAGTGAATCCTGGGCTAGCGGCGCAGATACGCAGTATTTT.

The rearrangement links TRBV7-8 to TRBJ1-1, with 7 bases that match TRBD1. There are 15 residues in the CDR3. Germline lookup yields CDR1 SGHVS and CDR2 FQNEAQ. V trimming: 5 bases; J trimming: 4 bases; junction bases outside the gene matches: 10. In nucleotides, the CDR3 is TGTGCCAGCAGCCTGCGGACAGGCGGAGGCACTGAAGCTTTCTTT. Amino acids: CASSLRTGGGTEAFF.

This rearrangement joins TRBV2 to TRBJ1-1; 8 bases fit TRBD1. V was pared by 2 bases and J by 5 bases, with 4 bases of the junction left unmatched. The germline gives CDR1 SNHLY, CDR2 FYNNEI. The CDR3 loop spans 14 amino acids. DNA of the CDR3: TGTGCCAGCAGTGAATACAGGGGGGGGACTGAAGCTTTCTTT. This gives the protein CASSEYRGGTEAFF.

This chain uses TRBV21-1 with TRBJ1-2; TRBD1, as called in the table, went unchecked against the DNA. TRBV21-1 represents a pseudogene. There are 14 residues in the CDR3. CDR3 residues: CASIDRGRGGGYTF. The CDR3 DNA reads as TGTGCCAGCATCGACAGGGGGCGAGGGGGAGGCTACACCTTC.

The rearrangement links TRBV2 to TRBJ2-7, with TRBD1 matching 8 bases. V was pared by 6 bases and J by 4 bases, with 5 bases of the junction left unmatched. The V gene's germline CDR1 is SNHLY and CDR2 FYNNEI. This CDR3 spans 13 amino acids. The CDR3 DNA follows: TGTGCCAGCAGGGTGACAGGGGCTTACGAGCAGTACTTC. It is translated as CASRVTGAYEQYF.

This CDR3 is CASSYRADFNQPQHF. CDR3 DNA: TGTGCCAGCAGTTACAGGGCGGACTTCAATCAGCCCCAGCATTTT. The chain recombines TRBV6-6 with TRBJ1-5; D is undetermined. The CDR3 consists of 15 residues. The V gene lost 2 bases and the J gene lost 3 bases, with 11 bases spanning the gap. In germline, CDR1 is MNHNY, CDR2 SVGAGI (reference sequence).

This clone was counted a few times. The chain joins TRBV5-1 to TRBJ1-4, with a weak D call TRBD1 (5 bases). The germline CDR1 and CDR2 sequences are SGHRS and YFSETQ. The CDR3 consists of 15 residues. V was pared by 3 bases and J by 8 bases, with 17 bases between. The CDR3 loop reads CASSSRAGGGEKLFF. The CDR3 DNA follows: TGCGCCAGCAGCTCGAGGGCCGGGGGTGGGGAAAAACTGTTTTTT.

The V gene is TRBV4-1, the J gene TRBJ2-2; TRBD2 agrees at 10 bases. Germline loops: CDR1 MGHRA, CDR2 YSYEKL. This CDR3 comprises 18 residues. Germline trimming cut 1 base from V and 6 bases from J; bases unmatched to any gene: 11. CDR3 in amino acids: CASSQVSGSGGASGELFF. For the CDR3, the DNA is TGCGCCAGCAGCCAAGTCTCCGGGAGCGGGGGGGCCTCCGGGGAGCTGTTTTTT.

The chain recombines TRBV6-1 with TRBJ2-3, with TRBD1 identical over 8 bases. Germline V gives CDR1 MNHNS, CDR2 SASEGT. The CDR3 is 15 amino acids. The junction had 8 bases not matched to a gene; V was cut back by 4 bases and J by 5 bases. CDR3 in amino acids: CASSATGVMRDTQYF. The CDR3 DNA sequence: TGTGCCAGCAGTGCGACAGGGGTCATGAGAGATACGCAGTATTTT.

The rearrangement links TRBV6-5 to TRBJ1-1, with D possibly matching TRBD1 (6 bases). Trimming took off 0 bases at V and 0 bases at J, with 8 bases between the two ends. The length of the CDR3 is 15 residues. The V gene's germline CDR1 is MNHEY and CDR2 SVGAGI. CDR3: CASSYSTGMNTEAFF. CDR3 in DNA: TGTGCCAGCAGTTACTCGACAGGCATGAACACTGAAGCTTTCTTT.

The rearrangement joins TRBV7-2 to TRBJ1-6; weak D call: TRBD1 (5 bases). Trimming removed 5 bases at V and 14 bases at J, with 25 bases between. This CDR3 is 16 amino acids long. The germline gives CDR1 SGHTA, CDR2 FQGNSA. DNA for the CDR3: TGTGCCAGCAGCCCGATTGGGGGGGAAGGGAACGAGTCCCTCCACTTT. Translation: CASSPIGGEGNESLHF.

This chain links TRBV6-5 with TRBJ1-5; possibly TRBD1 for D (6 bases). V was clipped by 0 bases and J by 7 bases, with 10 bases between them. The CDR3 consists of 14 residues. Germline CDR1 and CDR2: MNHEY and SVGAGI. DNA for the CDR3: TGTGCCAGCAGTTACTCACAGGGACGACAGCCCCAGCATTTT. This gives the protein CASSYSQGRQPQHF.

The CDR3 protein is CASSAGTGFGYGYTF. Written as DNA, the CDR3 is TGTGCCAGCAGTGCGGGGACAGGGTTTGGCTATGGCTACACCTTC. The chain links TRBV6-1 to TRBJ1-2; TRBD1 matches at 9 bases. V shed 4 bases, J shed 4 bases, and the junction held 7 bases outside the gene matches. The CDR3 spans 15 residues. Germline V gene sequence: CDR1 MNHNS, CDR2 SASEGT.

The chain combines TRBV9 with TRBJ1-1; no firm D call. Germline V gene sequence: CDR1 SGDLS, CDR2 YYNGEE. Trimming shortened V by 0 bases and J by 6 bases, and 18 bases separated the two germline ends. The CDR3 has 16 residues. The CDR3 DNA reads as TGTGCCAGCAGCGTAGGAGGTTTTGCCAATTCCCCTGAAGCTTTCTTT. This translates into CASSVGGFANSPEAFF.

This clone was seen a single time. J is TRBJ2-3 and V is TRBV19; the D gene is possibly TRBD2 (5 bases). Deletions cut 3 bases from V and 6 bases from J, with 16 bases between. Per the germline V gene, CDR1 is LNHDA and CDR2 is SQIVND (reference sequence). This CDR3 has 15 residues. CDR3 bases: TGTGCCAGTAGTATTGATTGGCTAGCAAGTGATACGCAGTATTTT. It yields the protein CASSIDWLASDTQYF.